The 5 T cell receptor beta chains listed next were all sequenced from one sample in a study of tumor-infiltrating lymphocytes in primary liver carcinoma. Blood RNA was derived from unsorted whole blood, and germline DNA was extracted too. cDNA specific to TCR beta was made from 500 ng of total RNA, with a constant-region primer employed for priming. Slightly modified ARM-PCR, run as three nested multiplex PCR rounds, produced the TCR beta libraries. A C-beta reverse primer was combined with TRBV1-TRBV30 forward primers in the first two PCR rounds, and each round had roughly 9 cycles. A single record per CDR3 protein comes from TCRdb applying MiXCR to the multiplex PCR reads. The sample lists under 200,000 distinct CDR3 sequences, about 65% seen once, with roughly 6.8% in the top ten. The sequenced sample was peripheral blood. The receptors were sampled from a woman aged 60-75 years with primary liver carcinoma and hepatitis B virus infection.

Turning to this clonotype: The junction does not match germline at one end; this may be a read error. DNA of the CDR3: TGTGCCAGCGCGGGCGGGGATACTGAGGCTTTCTTT. The encoded protein is CASAGGDTEAFF. The rearrangement links TRBV6-1 to TRBJ1-1; no clear D. CDR1 is MNHNS, CDR2 SASEGT, per germline. The CDR3 runs 12 residues.

With regard to this clonotype: This may come from a read error, since a much larger clone is one base off. The gene calls are TRBV7-8 and TRBJ1-4; 8 bases are a match to TRBD1. The ends lost 2 bases at V and 0 bases at J; junction bases unmatched: 23. The CDR3 runs 23 residues. CDR1 is SGHVS, CDR2 FQNEAQ, per germline. This CDR3 reads CASSLSRITIQRDRKATNEKLFF. CDR3 nucleotide sequence: TGTGCCAGCAGCTTAAGCCGGATTACGATCCAACGGGACAGGAAAGCAACTAATGAAAAACTGTTTTTT.

In the case of this clonotype: Its ends do not fully match the called genes, so a read error is possible. The chain couples TRBV11-1 to TRBJ1-1; D is ambiguous. This CDR3 has 13 amino acids. In germline, CDR1 is SGHAT, CDR2 FQDESV (reference sequence). This CDR3 reads CTSSLGRRNEAFF. DNA of the CDR3: TGTACCAGCAGCTTAGGAAGGAGGAATGAAGCTTTCTTT.

The rearrangement links TRBV30 to TRBJ2-7, with D perhaps TRBD2 (5 bases). CDR1 and CDR2 (germline): GTSNPN, SVGIG (reference sequence). V lost 1 base to trimming and J lost 2 bases, with 9 bases between them. The CDR3 is 13 residues long. As DNA, the CDR3 is TGTGCCTGGAGTGGGCCCGGGACCTACGAGCAGTACTTC. It encodes CAWSGPGTYEQYF.

Comments on this clonotype: A read error may produce the germline difference seen at one junction end. The chain combines TRBV11-1 with TRBJ2-3, with D perhaps matching TRBD1 or TRBD2 (5 bases each). The germline V gene has CDR1 SGHAT and CDR2 FQDESV (reference sequence). The CDR3 covers 15 residues. This chain's CDR3 is CVSSLALLDTGTQYF. The CDR3 bases are TGTGTCAGCAGCTTAGCGCTCCTGGACACAGGAACGCAGTATTTT.